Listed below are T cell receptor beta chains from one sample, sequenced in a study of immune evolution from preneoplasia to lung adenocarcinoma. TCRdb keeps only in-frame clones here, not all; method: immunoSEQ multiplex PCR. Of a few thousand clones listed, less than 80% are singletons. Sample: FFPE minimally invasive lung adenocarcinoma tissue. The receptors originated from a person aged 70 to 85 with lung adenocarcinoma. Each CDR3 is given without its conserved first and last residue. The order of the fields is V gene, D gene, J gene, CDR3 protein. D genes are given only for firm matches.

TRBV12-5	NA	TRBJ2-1	ASGLGGLEQF
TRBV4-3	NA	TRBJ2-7	ASSPAGSTYEQY
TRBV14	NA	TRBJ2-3	ASSQGGSWTAHTQY
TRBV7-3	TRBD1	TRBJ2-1	ASSAGQGTGRDEQF
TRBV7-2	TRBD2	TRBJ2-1	ASSTLAGEREQF
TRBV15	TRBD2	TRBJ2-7	ATSRASAGINEQY
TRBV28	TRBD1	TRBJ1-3	ASGSRGQTIY
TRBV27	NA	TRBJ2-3	ASSSSVPTDTQY
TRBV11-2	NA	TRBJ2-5	ASSLAGQVKTQY
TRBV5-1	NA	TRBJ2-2	ASSVRSTGELF
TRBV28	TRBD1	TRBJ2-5	ASSFGTGTFETQY
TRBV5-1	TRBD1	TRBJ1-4	ASSLSGTGNEKLF
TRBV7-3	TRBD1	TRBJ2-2	ASSPPLPDRRDTGELF
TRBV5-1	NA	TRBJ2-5	ASSLLEETQY
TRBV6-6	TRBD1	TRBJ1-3	ASSYQGQSGNTIY
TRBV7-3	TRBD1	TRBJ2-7	ASSLALGQGYEQY
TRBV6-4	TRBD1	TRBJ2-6	ASRRDSSGANVLT
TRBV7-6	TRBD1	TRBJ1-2	ASSLFGGQQFNYGYT
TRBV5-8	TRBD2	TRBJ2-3	ASSIDTSGETDTQY
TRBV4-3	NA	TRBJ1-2	ASSPDEGGFGYT
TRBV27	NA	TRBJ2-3	ASSLSGSDTQY
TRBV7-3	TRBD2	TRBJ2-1	ASSSPSTSGIPAEQF